The rows below give T cell receptor beta chains drawn from one sample of a study of blood T cell repertoires in COVID-19. Measured with immunoSEQ multiplex PCR; TCRdb has only the in-frame clones, and not every one. The sample lists roughly 63,000 clones, 80% to 90% occurring once. Specimen: peripheral blood. The receptors were sampled from a human donor in a cohort sampled during active COVID-19. Both conserved end residues are part of each CDR3. The order of the fields is J gene, D gene, CDR3 length, V gene, clone size, CDR3 DNA, CDR3 protein. D genes are given only for firm matches. Some rows have no size entry. The others give once, few or many, or a class for an expanded clone.

j_gene: TRBJ1-1; d_gene: NA; len: 14; v_gene: TRBV5-1; abundance: NA; CDR3nt: TGCGCCAGCAGCTTGGGTCCGGGAAACACTGAAGCTTTCTTT; CDR3aa: CASSLGPGNTEAFF
j_gene: TRBJ2-3; d_gene: NA; len: 15; v_gene: TRBV19; abundance: NA; CDR3nt: TGTGCCAGTAGTCAACAGCGGATGGGGACAGATACGCAGTATTTT; CDR3aa: CASSQQRMGTDTQYF
j_gene: TRBJ2-7; d_gene: NA; len: 12; v_gene: TRBV28; abundance: NA; CDR3nt: TGTGCCAGCAGTCCAAGGGGCTACGAGCAGTACTTC; CDR3aa: CASSPRGYEQYF
j_gene: TRBJ1-1; d_gene: NA; len: 14; v_gene: TRBV9; abundance: once; CDR3nt: TGTGCCAGCAGCATAACGACAGCGAACACTGAAGCTTTCTTT; CDR3aa: CASSITTANTEAFF
j_gene: TRBJ1-2; d_gene: TRBD1; len: 14; v_gene: TRBV19; abundance: once; CDR3nt: TGTGCCAGTAGTGGGCGACAGGGGTTCTATGGCTACACCTTC; CDR3aa: CASSGRQGFYGYTF
j_gene: TRBJ1-1; d_gene: NA; len: 11; v_gene: TRBV29-1; abundance: NA; CDR3nt: TGCAGCGTTGCGGAGGGGTCTGAAGCTTTCTTT; CDR3aa: CSVAEGSEAFF
j_gene: TRBJ1-5; d_gene: TRBD1; len: 15; v_gene: TRBV7-9; abundance: NA; CDR3nt: TGTGCCAGCAGCACCCAGGGACAGGTGGGACAGCCCCAGCATTTT; CDR3aa: CASSTQGQVGQPQHF
j_gene: TRBJ2-2; d_gene: NA; len: 15; v_gene: TRBV28; abundance: few; CDR3nt: TGTGCCAGCAGTAGTACAGGAGAGAACACCGGGGAGCTGTTTTTT; CDR3aa: CASSSTGENTGELFF
j_gene: TRBJ2-1; d_gene: NA; len: 15; v_gene: TRBV5-8; abundance: NA; CDR3nt: TGTGCCAGCAGGGGCTTATCCTTTACCTACAATGAGCAGTTCTTC; CDR3aa: CASRGLSFTYNEQFF
j_gene: TRBJ2-2; d_gene: TRBD1; len: 14; v_gene: TRBV2; abundance: NA; CDR3nt: TGTGCCGGGACAGGGAAAATTTTGACCGGGGAGCTGTTTTTT; CDR3aa: CAGTGKILTGELFF
j_gene: TRBJ2-1; d_gene: TRBD2; len: 16; v_gene: TRBV7-3; abundance: once; CDR3nt: TGTGCCAGCAGCCCAACGGGACTAGCGGAGGACAATGAGCAGTTCTTC; CDR3aa: CASSPTGLAEDNEQFF
j_gene: TRBJ2-3; d_gene: TRBD1; len: 15; v_gene: TRBV5-5; abundance: NA; CDR3nt: TGTGCCAGCAGCTTGGGGCGACAGGGAAAAGATACGCAGTATTTT; CDR3aa: CASSLGRQGKDTQYF
j_gene: TRBJ1-2; d_gene: NA; len: 13; v_gene: TRBV6-5; abundance: few; CDR3nt: TGTGCCACCCCCCCAGGGGATAACTATGGCTACACCTTC; CDR3aa: CATPPGDNYGYTF
j_gene: TRBJ1-2; d_gene: NA; len: 13; v_gene: TRBV28; abundance: NA; CDR3nt: TGTGCCAGCAGTCTAAGGGGTAACTATGGCTACACCTTC; CDR3aa: CASSLRGNYGYTF
j_gene: TRBJ2-5; d_gene: TRBD1; len: 14; v_gene: TRBV28; abundance: NA; CDR3nt: TGTGCCAGCAGTGCTCCAGGGGGCGGGCAGACCCAGTACTTC; CDR3aa: CASSAPGGGQTQYF
j_gene: TRBJ1-6; d_gene: NA; len: 16; v_gene: TRBV27; abundance: NA; CDR3nt: TGTGCCAGCAGTCCCTTTTATAGCTCCTATAATTCACCCCTCCACTTT; CDR3aa: CASSPFYSSYNSPLHF
j_gene: TRBJ2-2; d_gene: NA; len: 16; v_gene: TRBV7-6; abundance: NA; CDR3nt: TGTGCCAGCAGCTTAGGTAGCGGACTCAACACCGGGGAGCTGTTTTTT; CDR3aa: CASSLGSGLNTGELFF
j_gene: TRBJ1-1; d_gene: NA; len: 16; v_gene: TRBV7-2; abundance: NA; CDR3nt: TGTGCCAGCAGCTCCCACAGACGGGAGATGAACACTGAAGCTTTCTTT; CDR3aa: CASSSHRREMNTEAFF
j_gene: TRBJ1-2; d_gene: NA; len: 12; v_gene: TRBV19; abundance: NA; CDR3nt: TGTGCCAGTAAAGGACAGATATATGGCTACACCTTC; CDR3aa: CASKGQIYGYTF
j_gene: TRBJ1-1; d_gene: TRBD1; len: 12; v_gene: TRBV28; abundance: once; CDR3nt: TGTGCCAGCAGTTTCGGACAGGGAAGGGCTTTCTTT; CDR3aa: CASSFGQGRAFF
j_gene: TRBJ1-5; d_gene: NA; len: 14; v_gene: TRBV19; abundance: NA; CDR3nt: TGTGCCAGTACCCCAGGGGTTTGGGGTCAGCCCCAGCATTTT; CDR3aa: CASTPGVWGQPQHF
j_gene: TRBJ2-2; d_gene: TRBD1; len: 15; v_gene: TRBV27; abundance: NA; CDR3nt: TGTGCCAGCAATAGAGGGACAGGGAACACCGGGGAGCTGTTTTTT; CDR3aa: CASNRGTGNTGELFF
j_gene: TRBJ1-3; d_gene: TRBD1; len: 15; v_gene: TRBV30; abundance: NA; CDR3nt: TGTGCCTGGAGCACGGAAGGGGGCCGTGGAAACACCATATATTTT; CDR3aa: CAWSTEGGRGNTIYF
j_gene: TRBJ1-1; d_gene: NA; len: 13; v_gene: TRBV5-1; abundance: NA; CDR3nt: TGCGCCAGCAGCCCTTCGGGGAACACTGAAGCTTTCTTT; CDR3aa: CASSPSGNTEAFF
j_gene: TRBJ1-1; d_gene: NA; len: 15; v_gene: TRBV5-4; abundance: NA; CDR3nt: TGTGCCAGCAGCTTTAGAACGGGGGGGAACACTGAAGCTTTCTTT; CDR3aa: CASSFRTGGNTEAFF
j_gene: TRBJ1-5; d_gene: NA; len: 12; v_gene: TRBV21-1; abundance: NA; CDR3nt: TGTGCCAGGAAGACAGGCTCCCAGCCCCAGCATTTT; CDR3aa: CARKTGSQPQHF
j_gene: TRBJ2-1; d_gene: TRBD2; len: 15; v_gene: TRBV5-1; abundance: NA; CDR3nt: TGCGCCAGCAGCATTACTAGCGGGAGTCACGGTGAGCAGTTCTTC; CDR3aa: CASSITSGSHGEQFF
j_gene: TRBJ1-2; d_gene: NA; len: 14; v_gene: TRBV4-1; abundance: NA; CDR3nt: TGCGCCAGCAGCCAAGAGCAGGCCGGCTATGGCTACACCTTC; CDR3aa: CASSQEQAGYGYTF
j_gene: TRBJ2-3; d_gene: TRBD2; len: 15; v_gene: TRBV2; abundance: NA; CDR3nt: TGTGCCAGCACTATCCTAGCGGGGGGCCGGGATACGCAGTATTTT; CDR3aa: CASTILAGGRDTQYF
j_gene: TRBJ2-7; d_gene: NA; len: 15; v_gene: TRBV18; abundance: NA; CDR3nt: TGTGCCAGCTCACCACTAGCAGCGGAATACTACGAGCAGTACTTC; CDR3aa: CASSPLAAEYYEQYF
j_gene: TRBJ1-6; d_gene: NA; len: 16; v_gene: TRBV30; abundance: NA; CDR3nt: TGTGCCTGGAGTGGAGGAGGAATTGGGAGGAATTCACCCCTCCACTTT; CDR3aa: CAWSGGGIGRNSPLHF
j_gene: TRBJ2-3; d_gene: NA; len: 16; v_gene: TRBV5-5; abundance: NA; CDR3nt: TGTGCCAGCAGCTTTCAGACAGGTGGGGCACGGGATACGCAGTATTTT; CDR3aa: CASSFQTGGARDTQYF
j_gene: TRBJ2-1; d_gene: NA; len: 14; v_gene: TRBV30; abundance: once; CDR3nt: TGTGCCTGGATCGGGCTCACGGGAAATGGTGAGCAGTTCTTC; CDR3aa: CAWIGLTGNGEQFF
j_gene: TRBJ1-1; d_gene: TRBD1; len: 16; v_gene: TRBV4-1; abundance: NA; CDR3nt: TGCGCCAGCAGCCACGACCCGGACAGGGGCAGCACTGAAGCTTTCTTT; CDR3aa: CASSHDPDRGSTEAFF
j_gene: TRBJ2-5; d_gene: TRBD2; len: 18; v_gene: TRBV5-4; abundance: NA; CDR3nt: TGTGCCAGCAGCTTGGCGGGACTAGCGGGAGTGGGGCAAGAGACCCAGTACTTC; CDR3aa: CASSLAGLAGVGQETQYF
j_gene: TRBJ2-7; d_gene: NA; len: 15; v_gene: TRBV5-4; abundance: few; CDR3nt: TGTGCCAGCAGCCCTACGCGACAGGCCCTAGGTGAGCAGTACTTC; CDR3aa: CASSPTRQALGEQYF
j_gene: TRBJ2-2; d_gene: TRBD2; len: 16; v_gene: TRBV12-5; abundance: NA; CDR3nt: TGTGCTAACACGGTGGGGACTAGCGGGAGTCCCGGGGAGCTGTTTTTT; CDR3aa: CANTVGTSGSPGELFF
j_gene: TRBJ2-7; d_gene: NA; len: 13; v_gene: TRBV28; abundance: NA; CDR3nt: TGTGCCAGCAGTCCAGGACTTAGCTACGAGCAGTACTTC; CDR3aa: CASSPGLSYEQYF
j_gene: TRBJ2-6; d_gene: TRBD1; len: 17; v_gene: TRBV19; abundance: NA; CDR3nt: TGTGCCAGTAACAGCGGACAGGGTTTCTCTGGGGCCAACGTCCTGACTTTC; CDR3aa: CASNSGQGFSGANVLTF
j_gene: TRBJ1-2; d_gene: NA; len: 13; v_gene: TRBV21-1; abundance: NA; CDR3nt: TGTGCCAGCAGCAAACTAGAGGAGCCTGGCTACACCTTC; CDR3aa: CASSKLEEPGYTF
j_gene: TRBJ2-2; d_gene: NA; len: 13; v_gene: TRBV24-1; abundance: NA; CDR3nt: TGTGCCACCGGCAGCATAGGGGTCGGGGAGCTGTTTTTT; CDR3aa: CATGSIGVGELFF
j_gene: TRBJ2-5; d_gene: TRBD1; len: 18; v_gene: TRBV24-1; abundance: NA; CDR3nt: TGTGCCACCAGTGACCCTGAATTACAAACGACAGGGGCAGAGACCCAGTACTTC; CDR3aa: CATSDPELQTTGAETQYF
j_gene: TRBJ2-7; d_gene: NA; len: 14; v_gene: TRBV9; abundance: NA; CDR3nt: TGTGCCCGCAGCGTAGGGGGGGGGACCTACGAGCAGTACTTC; CDR3aa: CARSVGGGTYEQYF
j_gene: TRBJ2-1; d_gene: TRBD2; len: 17; v_gene: TRBV5-1; abundance: NA; CDR3nt: TGCGCCAGCAGCTTGGGGGATACAGCGGGGAGAAACAATGAGCAGTTCTTC; CDR3aa: CASSLGDTAGRNNEQFF
j_gene: TRBJ1-1; d_gene: NA; len: 13; v_gene: TRBV12-3/TRBV12-4; abundance: NA; CDR3nt: TGTGCCAGCAGTTTAGCGCTAAGGACAGAAGCTTTCTTT; CDR3aa: CASSLALRTEAFF
j_gene: TRBJ2-6; d_gene: TRBD1; len: 15; v_gene: TRBV10-3; abundance: NA; CDR3nt: TGTGCCGTCCGGGACAGGGACTCTGGGGCCAACGTCCTGACTTTC; CDR3aa: CAVRDRDSGANVLTF
j_gene: TRBJ2-7; d_gene: NA; len: 15; v_gene: TRBV28; abundance: NA; CDR3nt: TGTGCCAGCGAGGCCCAGCCACTCAGCTCCTACGAGCAGTACTTC; CDR3aa: CASEAQPLSSYEQYF
j_gene: TRBJ2-4; d_gene: TRBD1; len: 15; v_gene: TRBV10-3; abundance: NA; CDR3nt: TGTGCCATCAGTGAGTCGAACAGGGGGCGAGACATTCAGTACTTC; CDR3aa: CAISESNRGRDIQYF
j_gene: TRBJ2-2; d_gene: TRBD2; len: 11; v_gene: TRBV20-1; abundance: NA; CDR3nt: TGCAGTGCTGGACTAGCGGGAGGACTGTTTTTT; CDR3aa: CSAGLAGGLFF
j_gene: TRBJ2-1; d_gene: NA; len: 13; v_gene: TRBV19; abundance: once; CDR3nt: TGTGCCAGTAGTCTTGCGGAGCGCAATGAGCAGTTCTTC; CDR3aa: CASSLAERNEQFF
j_gene: TRBJ1-6; d_gene: TRBD1; len: 15; v_gene: TRBV19; abundance: NA; CDR3nt: TGTGCCAGTAGTCCTGGGGACAGGGCAGGTTCACCCCTCCACTTT; CDR3aa: CASSPGDRAGSPLHF